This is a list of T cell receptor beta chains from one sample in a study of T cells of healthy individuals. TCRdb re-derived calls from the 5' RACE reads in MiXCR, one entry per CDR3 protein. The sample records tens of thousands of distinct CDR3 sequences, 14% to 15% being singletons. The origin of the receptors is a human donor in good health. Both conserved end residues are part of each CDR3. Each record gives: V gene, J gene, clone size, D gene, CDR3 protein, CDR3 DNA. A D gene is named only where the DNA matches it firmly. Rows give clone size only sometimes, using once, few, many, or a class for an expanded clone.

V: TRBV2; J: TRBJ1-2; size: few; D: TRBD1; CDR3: CASITDRDYGYTF; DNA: TGTGCCAGCATTACGGACAGGGACTATGGCTACACCTTC
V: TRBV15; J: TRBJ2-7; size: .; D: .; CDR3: CATSRKTTGTGEQYF; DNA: TGTGCCACCAGCAGAAAGACGACAGGAACGGGAGAGCAGTACTTC
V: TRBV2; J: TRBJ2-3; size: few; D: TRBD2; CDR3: CASQSGRRTDTQYF; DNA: TGTGCCAGCCAAAGCGGGAGACGAACAGATACGCAGTATTTT
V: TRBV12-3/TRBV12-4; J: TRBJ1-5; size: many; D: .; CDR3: CASSLFGENQPQHF; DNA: TGTGCCAGCAGTTTATTTGGGGAGAATCAGCCCCAGCATTTT
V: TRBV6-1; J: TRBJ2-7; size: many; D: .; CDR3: CASSEPGRGSKEQYF; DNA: TGTGCCAGCAGCGAGCCAGGCCGGGGGTCGAAGGAGCAGTACTTC
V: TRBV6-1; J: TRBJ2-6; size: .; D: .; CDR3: CASCGSLISGANVLTF; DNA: TGTGCCAGCTGTGGGAGTCTCATCTCTGGGGCCAACGTCCTGACTTTC
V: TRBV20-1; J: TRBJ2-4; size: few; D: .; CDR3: CSFRPTAENIQYF; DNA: TGCAGTTTCCGACCTACGGCGGAAAACATTCAGTACTTC
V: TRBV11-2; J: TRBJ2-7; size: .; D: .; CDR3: CASSLAPGEDEQYF; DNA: TGTGCCAGCAGCTTAGCCCCAGGGGAGGACGAGCAGTACTTC
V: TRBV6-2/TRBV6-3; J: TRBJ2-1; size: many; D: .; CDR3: CASSSPVDGSSYNEQFF; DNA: TGTGCCAGCAGTTCCCCAGTGGACGGAAGCTCCTACAATGAGCAGTTCTTC
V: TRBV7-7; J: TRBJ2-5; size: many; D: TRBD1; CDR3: CASSPGTGGTQYF; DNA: TGTGCCAGCAGCCCGGGGACAGGAGGGACCCAGTACTTC
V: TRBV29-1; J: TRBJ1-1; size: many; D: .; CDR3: CSATTGTAATEAFF; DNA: TGCAGCGCAACTACCGGGACGGCCGCCACTGAAGCTTTCTTT
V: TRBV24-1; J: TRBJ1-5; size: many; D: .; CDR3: CATSEALSGQPQHF; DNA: TGTGCCACCAGTGAGGCGCTGAGCGGGCAGCCCCAGCATTTT
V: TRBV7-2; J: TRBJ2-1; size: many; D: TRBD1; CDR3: CASSRLQGENEQFF; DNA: TGTGCCAGCAGCCGCCTACAGGGGGAGAATGAGCAGTTCTTC
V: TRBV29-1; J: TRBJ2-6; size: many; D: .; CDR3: CSVAWTGANVLTF; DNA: TGCAGCGTGGCCTGGACTGGGGCCAACGTCCTGACTTTC
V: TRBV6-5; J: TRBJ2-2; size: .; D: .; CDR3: CASREDWNTGELFF; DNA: TGTGCCAGCAGAGAGGACTGGAACACCGGGGAGCTGTTTTTT
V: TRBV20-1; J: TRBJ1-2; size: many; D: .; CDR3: CSARAIGNYGYTF; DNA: TGCAGTGCTAGGGCGATCGGAAACTATGGCTACACCTTC
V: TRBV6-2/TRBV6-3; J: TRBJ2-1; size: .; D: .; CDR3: CASSRSGSSYNEQFF; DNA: TGTGCCAGCAGCCGTAGCGGTAGCTCCTACAATGAGCAGTTCTTC
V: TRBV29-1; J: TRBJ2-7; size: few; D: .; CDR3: CSVDSATTYEQYF; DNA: TGCAGCGTTGATTCAGCTACTACCTACGAGCAGTACTTC
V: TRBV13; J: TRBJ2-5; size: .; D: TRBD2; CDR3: CASSLGQRGGQETQYF; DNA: TGTGCCAGCAGCTTAGGCCAGCGGGGGGGCCAAGAGACCCAGTACTTC
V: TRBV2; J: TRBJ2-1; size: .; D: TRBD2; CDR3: CASSPFTSAQYNEQFF; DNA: TGTGCCAGCAGTCCTTTTACTAGCGCTCAGTACAATGAGCAGTTCTTC
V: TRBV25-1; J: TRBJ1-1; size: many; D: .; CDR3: CATSRQGDTEAFF; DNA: TGTGCCACCTCTCGGCAGGGAGACACTGAAGCTTTCTTT
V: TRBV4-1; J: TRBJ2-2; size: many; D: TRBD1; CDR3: CASRHVRGPRTGELFF; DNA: TGCGCCAGCAGACACGTCAGGGGGCCAAGAACCGGGGAGCTGTTTTTT
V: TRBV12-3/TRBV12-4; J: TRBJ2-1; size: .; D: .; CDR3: CASSSREFDHEQFF; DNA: TGTGCCAGCAGTTCGAGGGAGTTTGACCATGAGCAGTTCTTC
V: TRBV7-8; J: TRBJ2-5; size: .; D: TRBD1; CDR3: CASSTRDRETQYF; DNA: TGTGCCAGCAGCACACGGGACAGGGAGACCCAGTACTTC
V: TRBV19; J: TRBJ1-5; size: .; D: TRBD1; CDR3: CASSIVGTGVDNQPQHF; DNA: TGTGCCAGTAGTATAGTTGGGACAGGGGTTGATAATCAGCCCCAGCATTTT
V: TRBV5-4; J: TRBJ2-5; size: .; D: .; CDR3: CASSFSVQETQYF; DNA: TGTGCCAGCAGCTTTAGCGTTCAAGAGACCCAGTACTTC
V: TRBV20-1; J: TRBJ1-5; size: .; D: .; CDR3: CSAREDWDQPQHF; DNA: TGCAGTGCTAGAGAAGATTGGGATCAGCCCCAGCATTTT
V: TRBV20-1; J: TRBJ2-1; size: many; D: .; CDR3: CSAKFQRIDNEQFF; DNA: TGCAGTGCTAAGTTCCAGAGAATCGACAATGAGCAGTTCTTC
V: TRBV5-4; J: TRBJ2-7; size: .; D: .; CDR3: CASSLARDNYEQYF; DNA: TGTGCCAGCAGTCTAGCCCGGGACAACTACGAGCAGTACTTC
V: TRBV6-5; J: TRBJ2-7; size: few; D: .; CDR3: CASKAGLASYEQYF; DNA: TGTGCCAGCAAAGCAGGTCTTGCGAGCTACGAGCAGTACTTC
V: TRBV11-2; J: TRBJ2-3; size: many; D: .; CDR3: CASSLVPTLPRTDTQYF; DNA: TGTGCCAGCAGCTTAGTCCCGACCCTCCCGCGGACAGATACGCAGTATTTT
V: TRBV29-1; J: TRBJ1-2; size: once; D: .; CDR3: CSVDTEGRVYGYTF; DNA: TGCAGCGTTGATACTGAGGGGCGCGTCTATGGCTACACCTTC
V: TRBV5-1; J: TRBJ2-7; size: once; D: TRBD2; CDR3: CASSSGLAAEQYF; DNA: TGCGCCAGCAGCTCGGGACTAGCTGCTGAGCAGTACTTC
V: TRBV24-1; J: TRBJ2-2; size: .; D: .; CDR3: CATSGDVKVGELFF; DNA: TGTGCCACCAGTGGGGACGTAAAGGTCGGGGAGCTGTTTTTT
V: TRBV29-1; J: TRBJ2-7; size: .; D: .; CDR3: CSVTGREEQYF; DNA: TGCAGCGTTACAGGGAGGGAAGAGCAGTACTTC
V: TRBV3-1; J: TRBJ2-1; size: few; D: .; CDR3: CASSQKVAEQFF; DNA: TGTGCCAGCAGCCAGAAAGTGGCAGAGCAGTTCTTC
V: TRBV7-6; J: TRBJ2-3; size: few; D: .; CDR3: CASSPGPYSRGDTQYF; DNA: TGTGCCAGCAGCCCCGGGCCCTATTCCCGCGGGGATACGCAGTATTTT
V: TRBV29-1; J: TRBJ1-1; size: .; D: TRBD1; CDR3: CSVGRQGPRNTEAFF; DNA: TGCAGCGTTGGGAGACAGGGTCCTAGGAACACTGAAGCTTTCTTT
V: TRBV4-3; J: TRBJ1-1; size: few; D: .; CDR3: CASSQEDFTEAFF; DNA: TGCGCCAGCAGCCAAGAAGACTTCACTGAAGCTTTCTTT
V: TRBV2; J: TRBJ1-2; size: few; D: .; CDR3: CASSEWADYGYTF; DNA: TGTGCCAGCAGTGAATGGGCAGACTATGGCTACACCTTC
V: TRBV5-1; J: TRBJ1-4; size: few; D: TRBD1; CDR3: CASSLRTGREKLFF; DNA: TGCGCCAGCAGCTTAAGGACAGGGAGGGAAAAACTGTTTTTT
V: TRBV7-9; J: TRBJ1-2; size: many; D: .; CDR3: CATPITIYTF; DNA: TGTGCCACTCCCATAACCATCTACACCTTC
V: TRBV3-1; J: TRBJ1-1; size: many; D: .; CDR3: CASSQDGKGISAFF; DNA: TGTGCCAGCAGCCAAGATGGGAAGGGGATTTCGGCTTTCTTT
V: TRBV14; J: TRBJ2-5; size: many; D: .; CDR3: CASSQDTVRETQYF; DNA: TGTGCCAGCAGCCAAGACACGGTGAGAGAGACCCAGTACTTC
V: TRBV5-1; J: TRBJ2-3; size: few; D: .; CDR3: CASSSMPAPSQYF; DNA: TGCGCCAGCAGTTCGATGCCAGCCCCATCGCAGTATTTT
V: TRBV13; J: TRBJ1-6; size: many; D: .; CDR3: CASSGTVYNSPLHF; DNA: TGTGCCAGCAGTGGAACGGTCTATAATTCACCCCTCCACTTT
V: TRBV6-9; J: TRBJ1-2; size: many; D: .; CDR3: CANTVNYGYTF; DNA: TGTGCCAACACAGTTAACTATGGCTACACCTTC
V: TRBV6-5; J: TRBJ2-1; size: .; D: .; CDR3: CASSHSDRSSYNEQFF; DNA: TGTGCCAGCAGCCACTCGGATCGCAGCTCCTACAATGAGCAGTTCTTC
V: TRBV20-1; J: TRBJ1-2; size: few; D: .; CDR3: CSAFTGRGYTF; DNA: TGCAGTGCTTTCACAGGGCGTGGCTACACCTTC
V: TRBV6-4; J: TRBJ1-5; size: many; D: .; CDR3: CASSDSMDGQPQHF; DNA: TGTGCCAGCAGTGACTCAATGGACGGGCAGCCCCAGCATTTT
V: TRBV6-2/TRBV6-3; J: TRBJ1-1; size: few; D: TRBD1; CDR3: CASRNRGKANTEAFF; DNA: TGTGCCAGCAGAAACAGGGGGAAGGCCAACACTGAAGCTTTCTTT
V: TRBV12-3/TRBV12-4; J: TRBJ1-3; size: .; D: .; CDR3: CASSLSSGNTIYF; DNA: TGTGCCAGCAGTTTATCATCTGGAAACACCATATATTTT
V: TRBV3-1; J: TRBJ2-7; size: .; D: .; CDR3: CASSQAGTYYEQYF; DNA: TGTGCCAGCAGCCAAGCGGGAACATACTACGAGCAGTACTTC
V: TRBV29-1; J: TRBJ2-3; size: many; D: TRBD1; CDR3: CSVVWTGTDTQYF; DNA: TGCAGCGTTGTCTGGACAGGGACAGATACGCAGTATTTT
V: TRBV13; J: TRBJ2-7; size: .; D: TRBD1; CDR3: CASTGGRTYEQYF; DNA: TGTGCCAGCACAGGGGGAAGGACCTACGAGCAGTACTTC